The 16 T cell receptor beta chains below all came from one sample that was sequenced in a study of shared clonotypes between healthy human individuals. Only in-frame clones appear in the TCRdb table, and some are missing; sequencing was by immunoSEQ multiplex PCR. The repertoire has some 2,400,000 clones, approximately 95% of them found once; the top ten carry around 0.13%. Specimen: naive CD4+ T cells sorted from blood. Subset described: CD45RA+ positively selected. All receptors derive from a man between 18 and 35 years old in good health.

Details on this clone: Other DNA sequences in this sample translate to the same CDR3. Written as DNA, the CDR3 is TGTGCCAGTAGTATAGCCAGGGGGAACACTGAAGCTTTCTTT. Amino acid sequence: CASSIARGNTEAFF. The rearrangement joins TRBV19 to TRBJ1-1; possible D gene TRBD1, 6 bases. The CDR3 sequence is 14 residues long. Trimming left V 1 base short and J 1 base short, with 7 bases between. The germline gives CDR1 LNHDA, CDR2 SQIVND (reference sequence). Full variable domain (remainder filled in from reference TRBV19 and TRBJ1-1): DGGITQSPKYLFRKEGQNVTLSCEQNLNHDAMYWYRQDPGQGLRLIYYSQIVNDFQKGDIAEGYSVSREKKESFPLTVTSAQKNPTAFYLCASSIARGNTEAFFGQGTRLTVV.

Of note for this clone: The sample carries other DNA sequences with the same CDR3. The V gene is TRBV6-5, the J gene TRBJ2-7; D not resolved. V was cut by 2 bases and J by 1 base, with 6 bases left in between. The CDR3 loop spans 13 amino acids. The V gene's germline CDR1 is MNHEY and CDR2 SVGAGI. CDR3 DNA sequence: TGTGCCAGCAGTTACCCCGGTTCCTACGAGCAGTACTTC. It encodes CASSYPGSYEQYF.

The chain has TRBV27 and TRBJ1-1, with 7 bases aligning to TRBD1. Germline assignment: CDR1 MNHEY and CDR2 SMNVEV (reference sequence). V was pared by 8 bases and J by 4 bases, with 7 bases of the junction left unmatched. CDR3 length: 13 residues. CDR3 nucleotide sequence: TGTGCCAGCCAAGACAGGGATGGCACTGAAGCTTTCTTT. Protein product: CASQDRDGTEAFF.

The V gene is TRBV4-3, the J gene TRBJ2-1; 12 nucleotides agree with TRBD2. The ends lost 1 base at V and 8 bases at J; junction bases unmatched: 15. CDR1 is LGHNA, CDR2 YSLEER, per germline. The CDR3 contains 19 residues. Here the CDR3 DNA reads TGCGCCAGCAGCCAAGGGTGGACTAGCGGGACTCGTTTCTCGCATGAGCAGTTCTTC. Amino acid sequence: CASSQGWTSGTRFSHEQFF.

This chain joins TRBV7-2 and TRBJ2-7; D is possibly TRBD1 (6 bases). The germline V gene has CDR1 SGHTA and CDR2 FQGNSA. The CDR3 sequence is 14 residues long. Trimming took off 5 bases at V and 4 bases at J, with 15 bases between the two ends. For the CDR3, the DNA is TGTGCCAGCAGCCAAACAGGGTTAGGATACGAGCAGTACTTC. Its translation: CASSQTGLGYEQYF.

J is TRBJ1-4 and V is TRBV5-1; D remains ambiguous. The V end was cut by 2 bases, the J end by 8 bases, with 16 bases between. Germline lookup yields CDR1 SGHRS and CDR2 YFSETQ. This CDR3 comprises 15 residues. The CDR3 region has the DNA TGCGCCAGCAGCTTCAACGGGGATCGTGGGGAAAAACTGTTTTTT. It yields the protein CASSFNGDRGEKLFF.

The chain couples TRBV6-6 to TRBJ1-1; D unclear. CDR3 length: 12 residues. CDR1 MNHNY and CDR2 SVGAGI come from the germline V gene (reference sequence). V was trimmed by 0 bases and J by 7 bases, leaving 6 bases between them. For the CDR3, the DNA is TGTGCCAGCAGTTACTCGACCCTTGAAGCTTTCTTT. This gives the protein CASSYSTLEAFF.

V is TRBV5-1 and J is TRBJ1-3, with D hard to call. CDR1 is SGHRS, CDR2 YFSETQ, per germline. V was clipped by 4 bases and J by 2 bases, with 13 bases between them. The CDR3 totals 15 residues. The chain's CDR3 is CASSPLSPTGNTIYF. Written as DNA, the CDR3 is TGCGCCAGCAGCCCGCTGTCACCCACTGGAAACACCATATATTTT.

This rearrangement joins TRBV19 to TRBJ1-2; tentatively, D is TRBD1 (5 bases). V was clipped by 2 bases and J by 7 bases, with 8 bases between them. The CDR3 covers 12 residues. Germline V lookup: CDR1 LNHDA, CDR2 SQIVND (reference sequence). The chain's CDR3 is CASSITGFGYTF. The CDR3 bases are TGTGCCAGTAGTATAACAGGATTTGGCTACACCTTC.

The CDR3 DNA is TGTGCCAGCAGCTCGGGACAGGTCTTCTACGAGCAGTACTTC. Protein product: CASSSGQVFYEQYF. This sequence joins TRBV11-2 and TRBJ2-7, with 8 bases identical to TRBD1. The CDR3 is 14 residues long. Germline V gene data show CDR1 as SGHAT and CDR2 as FQNNGV. V shed 4 bases, J shed 3 bases, and the junction held 5 bases outside the gene matches.

Here the CDR3 DNA reads TGTGCCAGCAGCCTGGACAGGGATCGCACTGAAGCTTTCTTT. It is translated as CASSLDRDRTEAFF. The chain is built from TRBV6-5 and TRBJ1-1; 8 nucleotides match TRBD1. CDR1 is MNHEY, CDR2 SVGAGI, per germline. The CDR3 is 14 residues long. J gave up 4 bases and V 6 bases, and 7 bases lay outside the gene matches.

The genes are TRBV10-1 and TRBJ2-1, with D possibly TRBD2 on 5 matching bases. The germline V and J ends were trimmed by 3 bases and 11 bases, with 11 bases remaining between them. The CDR3 length is 12 residues. Germline-derived CDR1 and CDR2 are WNHNN and SYGVQD (reference sequence). CDR3 region: CASSDPGRQQFF. DNA for the CDR3: TGCGCCAGCAGTGATCCGGGAAGGCAGCAGTTCTTC.

The V gene is TRBV30, the J gene TRBJ2-3; D gene unclear. The V gene lost 3 bases and the J gene lost 4 bases, with 8 bases spanning the gap. CDR3 size: 12 residues. Germline CDR1 reads GTSNPN; CDR2 reads SVGIG (reference sequence). The CDR3 is CAWRILSDTQYF. CDR3 in DNA: TGTGCCTGGAGGATATTGTCAGATACGCAGTATTTT.

This clone showed up just once. The J gene is TRBJ1-2, the V gene TRBV6-1, with TRBD1 identical over 8 bases. The trim removed 4 bases at V and 4 bases at J, leaving 5 bases unmatched. From germline, CDR1 is MNHNS and CDR2 SASEGT. This CDR3 is built from 14 residues. CDR3 in amino acids: CASSADRGPYGYTF. CDR3 nucleotides: TGTGCCAGCAGTGCCGACAGGGGCCCCTATGGCTACACCTTC.

The chain recombines TRBV19 with TRBJ1-5; 8 bases fit TRBD1. The ends lost 3 bases at V and 5 bases at J; junction bases unmatched: 0. CDR1 and CDR2 (germline): LNHDA, SQIVND (reference sequence). This CDR3 is built from 13 residues. CDR3 sequence: CASSMDRDQPQHF. CDR3 nucleotides: TGTGCCAGTAGTATGGACAGGGATCAGCCCCAGCATTTT.

The chain has TRBV5-6 and TRBJ1-6, with 8 bases matching TRBD1. CDR1 is SGHDT, CDR2 YYEEEE, per germline. J gave up 10 bases and V 1 base, and 7 bases lay outside the gene matches. The CDR3 contains 15 residues. The chain's CDR3 is CASSLFAGGRSPLHF. CDR3 bases: TGTGCCAGCAGCTTGTTTGCAGGGGGCAGGTCACCCCTCCACTTT.